Following are 20 T cell receptor beta chains from one sample sequenced in a study of blood T cell repertoires in COVID-19. Method: immunoSEQ multiplex PCR; TCRdb's copy keeps in-frame clones and lacks some. This sample carries fewer than 200,000 clones, roughly 84% of them seen once, and the ten largest clones take roughly 18%. The sample consisted of PBMCs or T cells enriched from blood (not recorded which). Every receptor here comes from a man between 60 and 70 years old who had recovered from COVID-19.

Of note for this clone: Other nucleotide sequences in the sample specify the same CDR3. The chain combines TRBV6-5 with TRBJ1-1, with D possibly matching TRBD1 (6 bases). Deletions cut 4 bases from V and 0 bases from J, with 6 bases between. Germline values: CDR1 MNHEY, CDR2 SVGAGI. CDR3 length: 13 residues. The CDR3 DNA sequence: TGTGCCAGCAGTTGGACAGTGAACACTGAAGCTTTCTTT. It translates to CASSWTVNTEAFF.

The genes are TRBV5-5 and TRBJ1-1; D is unclear. V lost 5 bases, J lost 0 bases, and 8 bases lay in between. CDR1 is SGHKS, CDR2 YYEKEE, per germline (reference sequence). CDR3 length: 13 amino acids. CDR3 DNA: TGTGCCAGCAGAACTGCCCTGAACACTGAAGCTTTCTTT. Translation: CASRTALNTEAFF.

The chain is built from TRBV3-1 (or the pseudogene TRBV3-2) and TRBJ1-1, with D uncertain. This CDR3 has 13 amino acids. Germline V gene sequence: CDR1 LGHDT, CDR2 YNNKEL (reference sequence). V lost 4 bases and J 0 bases, leaving 6 bases between the germline ends. CDR3 in DNA: TGTGCCAGCAGCCCGACTATGAACACTGAAGCTTTCTTT. This encodes CASSPTMNTEAFF.

The J gene is TRBJ2-1, the V gene TRBV6-1; TRBD1 aligns across 9 bases. Germline CDR1 reads MNHNS; CDR2 reads SASEGT. There are 16 residues in the CDR3. With 6 bases clipped from V and 2 bases from J, the junction kept 8 bases outside the gene matches. The CDR3 loop is CASRERQGGTYNEQFF. CDR3 nucleotide sequence: TGTGCCAGCAGAGAACGACAGGGGGGGACCTACAATGAGCAGTTCTTC.

V is TRBV6-5 and J is TRBJ1-1, with 9 bases that match TRBD1. CDR1 and CDR2 from the germline V gene are MNHEY and SVGAGI. The CDR3 contains 14 residues. Trimming at V came to 7 bases and at J to 5 bases, leaving 8 bases not matched to a gene. The CDR3 nucleotides are TGTGCCAGCACCCGACAGGGGGAGACGACTGAAGCTTTCTTT. This gives the protein CASTRQGETTEAFF.

V and J are TRBV5-1 and TRBJ1-4, with a weak D call TRBD1 (5 bases). Germline CDR1 reads SGHRS; CDR2 reads YFSETQ. The CDR3 consists of 14 residues. Trimming removed 3 bases at V and 5 bases at J, with 11 bases between. The CDR3 sequence: CASSSSGNNEKLFF. CDR3 DNA sequence: TGCGCCAGCAGCTCCTCAGGGAACAATGAAAAACTGTTTTTT.

This chain links TRBV29-1 with TRBJ1-1; D gene unclear. There are 13 residues in the CDR3. Between the trimmed V and J ends, which lost 4 bases and 5 bases, there was a span of 14 bases. The germline V gene encodes CDR1 SQVTM and CDR2 ANQGSEA. The CDR3 sequence: CSVGWRATTEAFF. CDR3 sequence (DNA): TGCAGCGTTGGATGGAGGGCGACGACTGAAGCTTTCTTT.

The chain uses TRBV20-1 and TRBJ2-1, with 14 bases fitting TRBD2. Germline CDR1 DFQATT, CDR2 SNEGSKA (reference sequence). The V segment lost 3 bases and the J segment 7 bases; nucleotides outside the gene matches: 11. The CDR3 is 17 residues long. The CDR3 spells CSASPIPGLAGDNEQFF. The CDR3 coding sequence is TGCAGTGCTAGTCCAATTCCGGGACTAGCGGGAGATAATGAGCAGTTCTTC.

The chain employs TRBV28 and TRBJ1-6; 7 bases are a match to TRBD1. Germline V gene lookup returns CDR1 MDHEN and CDR2 SYDVKM. The CDR3 consists of 15 residues. Trimming took 10 bases from V and 5 from J; bases not matched to a gene: 11. In DNA form, the CDR3 reads TGTGCCACCCAGGGGGAGGCGTATAATAATTCACCCCTCCACTTT. Translating gives CATQGEAYNNSPLHF.

The J gene is TRBJ2-3, the V gene TRBV10-3, with D tentatively TRBD1 (6 bases). The germline V gene has CDR1 ENHRY and CDR2 SYGVKD. The CDR3 consists of 14 residues. Between the trimmed V and J ends, which lost 5 bases and 2 bases, there was a span of 11 bases. The CDR3 protein is CAISQAGVTDTQYF. Here the CDR3 DNA reads TGTGCCATCAGTCAGGCAGGGGTCACAGATACGCAGTATTTT.

The gene calls are TRBV2 and TRBJ1-2, with a possible D match to TRBD1 (5 bases). The CDR3 runs 13 residues. V was shortened by 6 bases and J by 8 bases, with 16 bases between the two germline ends. The germline V gene encodes CDR1 SNHLY and CDR2 FYNNEI. As DNA, the CDR3 is TGTGCCAGCAGCGTACAGGTCTTTAGAGGCTACACCTTC. It is translated as CASSVQVFRGYTF.

This clone was found once. The chain links TRBV24-1 to TRBJ2-1; 11 bases are shared with TRBD2. The germline CDR1 and CDR2 sequences are KGHDR and SFDVKD. The CDR3 runs 16 residues. The ends lost 4 bases at V and 7 bases at J; junction bases unmatched: 8. Here the CDR3 reads CATSDPLAGGRNEQFF. Written as DNA, the CDR3 is TGTGCCACCAGTGACCCTTTAGCGGGAGGGAGGAATGAGCAGTTCTTC.

The chain recombines TRBV12-3 or TRBV12-4 with TRBJ1-2; 7 nucleotides agree with TRBD1. V dropped 6 bases and J dropped 8; count of bases not matched to a gene: 6. The CDR3 consists of 12 residues. The CDR3 nucleotides read TGTGCCAGCAGCCTACAGGGGAACGGCTACACCTTC. This encodes CASSLQGNGYTF.

The J gene is TRBJ2-5, the V gene TRBV21-1; the table's D gene call, TRBD2, was not cross checked with the DNA. TRBV21-1 is noted as a pseudogene. The CDR3 spans 14 residues. The CDR3 loop is CASSKGEKLETQYF. The CDR3 DNA reads as TGTGCCAGCAGCAAAGGGGAGAAGCTGGAGACCCAGTACTTC.

The genes are TRBV6-5 and TRBJ2-7; 11 bases match TRBD2. CDR3 length equals 15 residues. With 4 bases clipped from V and 2 bases from J, the junction kept 4 bases outside the gene matches. Per the germline V gene, CDR1 is MNHEY and CDR2 is SVGAGI. The DNA of the CDR3 is TGTGCCAGCAGTTTGACTAGCGGGGAAACCTACGAGCAGTACTTC. Its protein product is CASSLTSGETYEQYF.

The J gene is TRBJ1-1, the V gene TRBV30; TRBD1 aligns across 9 bases. Trimming cost V 8 bases and J 1 base; bases outside gene matches: 11. Germline loops: CDR1 GTSNPN, CDR2 SVGIG (reference sequence). CDR3 length equals 15 residues. The CDR3 nucleotides read TGTGCCGGGTACAGGGGGCAGGTAAGGAACACTGAAGCTTTCTTT. Translated, it gives CAGYRGQVRNTEAFF.

V and J are TRBV5-6 and TRBJ2-7; a weak D match, TRBD1 (7 bases). Germline V gene data show CDR1 as SGHDT and CDR2 as YYEEEE. There are 16 residues in the CDR3. Trimming left V 4 bases short and J 6 bases short, with 23 bases between. The CDR3 region has the DNA TGTGCCAGCAGCCGGCGGGAAGGGGGCGGCCTGGCCGAGCAGTACTTC. Its protein product is CASSRREGGGLAEQYF.

This clone has just one count. The chain links TRBV3-1 (or the pseudogene TRBV3-2) to TRBJ1-2, with 7 bases fitting TRBD1. V shed 1 base and J 5 bases; nucleotides not matched to a gene: 7. This CDR3 region has 15 residues. CDR1 and CDR2 (germline): LGHDT, YNNKEL (reference sequence). The CDR3 sequence: CASSQVGTALYGYTF. In nucleotides, the CDR3 is TGTGCCAGCAGCCAAGTGGGGACAGCCCTATATGGCTACACCTTC.

The chain couples TRBV3-1 (or the pseudogene TRBV3-2) to TRBJ2-3, with 11 bases aligning to TRBD2. V trimming: 5 bases; J trimming: 0 bases; junction bases outside the gene matches: 4. Germline CDR1 LGHDT, CDR2 YNNKEL (reference sequence). The CDR3 length is 16 residues. The CDR3 nucleotides read TGTGCCAGCAGCGTACTAGCGGGGGTTAGCACAGATACGCAGTATTTT. It codes for CASSVLAGVSTDTQYF.

The rearrangement uses TRBV6-5 and TRBJ1-1; D not certain. Germline CDR1 and CDR2: MNHEY and SVGAGI. The CDR3 has 14 residues. Deletions cut 4 bases from V and 6 bases from J, with 15 bases between. CDR3 nucleotide sequence: TGTGCCAGCAGTTTCTCCCTCTCGCAGGCTGAAGCTTTCTTT. Translation: CASSFSLSQAEAFF.